This TCR beta chain stems from a study of T-cell reconstitution after alpha-beta-depleted transplantation in children. Study-wide points: It was surviving recipient T cells and thymic progenitors that gave some patients high TCRbeta diversity at day 60.

To note about this clonotype: The antigen is unknown.

The germline V and J ends were trimmed by 1 base and 6 bases, with 15 bases remaining between them. Germline V gene data show CDR1 as MGHRA and CDR2 as YSYEKL. The CDR3 sequence is 15 residues long. Preparation of the TCRbeta library was carried out with unique molecular identifiers. TCRdb re-called the PCR reads with MiXCR, one entry per CDR3 protein. The sample contains 250,000 to 400,000 distinct CDR3 sequences, 23% of which appear only once. The origin of this receptor is a male patient between 5 and 17 years old who had a stem cell transplant for acute lymphoblastic leukemia, so the T cells may come from the graft donor. The chain combines TRBV4-1 with TRBJ1-2; D not certain. This specimen was PBMCs, mostly from graft donor cells, taken 180 days after TCRalphabeta/CD19-depleted stem cell transplant. This CDR3 is CASSQGMGTRDGYTF. CDR3 bases: TGCGCCAGCAGCCAAGGTATGGGTACTCGGGATGGCTACACCTTC.